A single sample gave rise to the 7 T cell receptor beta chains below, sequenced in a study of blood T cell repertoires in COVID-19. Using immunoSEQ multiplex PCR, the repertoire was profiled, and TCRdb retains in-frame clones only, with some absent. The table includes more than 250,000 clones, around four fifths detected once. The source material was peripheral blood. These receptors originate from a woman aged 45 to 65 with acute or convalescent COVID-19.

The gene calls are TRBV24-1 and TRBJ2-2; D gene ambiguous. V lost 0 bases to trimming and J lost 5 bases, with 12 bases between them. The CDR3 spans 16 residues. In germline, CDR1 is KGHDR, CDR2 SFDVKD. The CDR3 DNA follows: TGTGCCACCAGTGATTTGTACCGAGAACCTACCGGGGAGCTGTTTTTT. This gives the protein CATSDLYREPTGELFF.

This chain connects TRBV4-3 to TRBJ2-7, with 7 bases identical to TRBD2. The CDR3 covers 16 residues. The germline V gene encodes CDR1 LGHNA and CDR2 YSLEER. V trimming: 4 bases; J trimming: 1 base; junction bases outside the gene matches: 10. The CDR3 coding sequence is TGCGCCAGCAGCCCAGCCGGGGGAGCGGGATCCTACGAGCAGTACTTC. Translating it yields CASSPAGGAGSYEQYF.

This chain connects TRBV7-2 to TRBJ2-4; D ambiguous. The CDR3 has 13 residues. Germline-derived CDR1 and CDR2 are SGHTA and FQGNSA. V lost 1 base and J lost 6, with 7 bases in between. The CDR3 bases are TGTGCCAGCAGCTTAGATGCGGTAAACATTCAGTACTTC. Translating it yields CASSLDAVNIQYF.

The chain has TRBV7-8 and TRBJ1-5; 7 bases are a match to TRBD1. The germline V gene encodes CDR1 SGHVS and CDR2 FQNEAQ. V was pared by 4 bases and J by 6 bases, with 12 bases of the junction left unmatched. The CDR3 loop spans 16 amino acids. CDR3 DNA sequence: TGTGCCAGCAGCTATCGTGAGGGGGCCGGCATTCAGCCCCAGCATTTT. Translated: CASSYREGAGIQPQHF.

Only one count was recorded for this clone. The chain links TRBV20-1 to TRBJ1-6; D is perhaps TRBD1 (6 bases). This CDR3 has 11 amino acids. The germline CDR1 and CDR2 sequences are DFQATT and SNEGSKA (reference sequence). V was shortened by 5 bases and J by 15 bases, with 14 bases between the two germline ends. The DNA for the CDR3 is TGCAGTGCTCCGGACAGCCAGCACCTCCACTTT. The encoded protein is CSAPDSQHLHF.

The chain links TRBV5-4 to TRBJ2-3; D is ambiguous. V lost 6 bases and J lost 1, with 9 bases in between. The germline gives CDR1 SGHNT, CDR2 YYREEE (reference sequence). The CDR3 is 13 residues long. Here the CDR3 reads CASTLAGTDTQYF. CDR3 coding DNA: TGTGCCAGCACCCTGGCGGGCACAGATACGCAGTATTTT. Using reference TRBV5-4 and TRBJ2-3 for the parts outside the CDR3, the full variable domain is ETGVTQSPTHLIKTRGQQVTLRCSSQSGHNTVSWYQQALGQGPQFIFQYYREEENGRGNFPPRFSGLQFPNYSSELNVNALELDDSALYLCASTLAGTDTQYFGPGTRLTVL.

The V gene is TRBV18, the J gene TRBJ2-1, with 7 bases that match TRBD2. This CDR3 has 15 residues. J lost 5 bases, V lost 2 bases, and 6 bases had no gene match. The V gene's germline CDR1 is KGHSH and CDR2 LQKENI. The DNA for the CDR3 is TGTGCCAGCTCACCAGGCGGGAGTGGCAACAATGAGCAGTTCTTC. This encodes CASSPGGSGNNEQFF.